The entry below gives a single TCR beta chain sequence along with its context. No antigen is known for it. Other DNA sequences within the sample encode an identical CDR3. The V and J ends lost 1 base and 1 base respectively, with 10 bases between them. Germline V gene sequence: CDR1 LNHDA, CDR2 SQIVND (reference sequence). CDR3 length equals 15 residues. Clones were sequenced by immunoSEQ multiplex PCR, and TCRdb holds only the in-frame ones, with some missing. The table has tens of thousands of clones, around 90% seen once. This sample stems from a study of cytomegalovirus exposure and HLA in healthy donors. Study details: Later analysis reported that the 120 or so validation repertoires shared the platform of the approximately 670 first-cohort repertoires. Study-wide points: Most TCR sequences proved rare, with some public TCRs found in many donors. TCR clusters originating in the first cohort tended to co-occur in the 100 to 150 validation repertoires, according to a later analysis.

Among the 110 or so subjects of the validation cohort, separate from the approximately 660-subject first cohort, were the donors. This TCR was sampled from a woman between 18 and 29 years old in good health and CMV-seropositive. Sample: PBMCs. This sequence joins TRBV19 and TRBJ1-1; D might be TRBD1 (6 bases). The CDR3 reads CASSIAGHTNTEAFF. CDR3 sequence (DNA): TGTGCCAGTAGTATAGCGGGACACACGAACACTGAAGCTTTCTTT.